Shown below are 28 T cell receptor beta chains from a single sample sequenced in a study of Ad26.COV2.S vaccination and SARS-CoV-2 variants. Treatment noted: approximately 18 received Ad26.COV2.S at low or high dose, single or two shots; about five received placebo; per-sample allocation not given. At day 63 after the first vaccine or placebo injection, samples were drawn. TCRdb's copy holds only in-frame clones and misses some; the assay was immunoSEQ multiplex PCR. The sample holds under 500,000 clones, around 92% seen once. The sample was peripheral blood, taken in a trial of Ad26.COV2.S vaccine versus placebo. The receptors stem from a person between 18 and 65 years old who received the Ad26.COV2.S COVID-19 vaccine or a placebo.

This chain connects TRBV9 to TRBJ1-6; D not resolved. The CDR3 is made up of 14 amino acids. Trimming took 1 base from V and 8 from J, leaving 10 bases between them. The V gene's germline CDR1 is SGDLS and CDR2 YYNGEE. CDR3 region: CASSVYGKDSPLHF. CDR3 DNA sequence: TGTGCCAGCAGCGTATATGGTAAGGATTCACCCCTCCACTTT. Filled out from reference TRBV9 and TRBJ1-6, the complete variable domain reads DSGVTQTPKHLITATGQRVTLRCSPRSGDLSVYWYQQSLDQGLQFLIQYYNGEERAKGNILERFSAQQFPDLHSELNLSSLELGDSALYFCASSVYGKDSPLHFGNGTRLTVT.

The rearrangement joins TRBV28 to TRBJ2-7; a weak D match, TRBD2 (5 bases). This CDR3 comprises 12 residues. Trimming pared 7 bases from V and 3 bases from J, leaving 10 bases between. Germline-derived CDR1 and CDR2 are MDHEN and SYDVKM. The CDR3 sequence: CASNAGIYEQYF. The CDR3 nucleotides are TGTGCCAGCAATGCGGGTATCTACGAGCAGTACTTC.

This chain joins TRBV27 and TRBJ2-7; 9 nucleotides align to TRBD1. The CDR3 totals 14 residues. CDR1 and CDR2 from the germline V gene are MNHEY and SMNVEV (reference sequence). The ends lost 5 bases at V and 4 bases at J; junction bases unmatched: 6. The CDR3 is CASSLQGAIYEQYF. The CDR3 DNA sequence: TGTGCCAGCAGTCTACAGGGGGCGATTTACGAGCAGTACTTC.

Here the CDR3 reads CASSSALSTGSYEQYF. The CDR3 DNA reads TGTGCCAGCAGTTCCGCCTTATCGACAGGATCCTACGAGCAGTACTTC. The rearrangement links TRBV28 to TRBJ2-7; perhaps TRBD1 as D (6 bases). Germline CDR1 and CDR2: MDHEN and SYDVKM. V was clipped by 4 bases and J by 1 base, with 17 bases between them. The CDR3 totals 16 residues.

V gene TRBV7-2 combines with J gene TRBJ2-2; 12 bases are a match to TRBD1. Germline CDR1 reads SGHTA; CDR2 reads FQGNSA. There are 17 residues in the CDR3. Unmatched junction bases numbered 5, after V lost 4 bases and J lost 2 bases. The CDR3 sequence is CASSYRDRGRNTGELFF. CDR3 in DNA: TGTGCCAGCAGCTACCGGGACAGGGGGCGCAACACCGGGGAGCTGTTTTTT. Looking up the rest from reference TRBV7-2 and TRBJ2-2 gives the full variable domain: GAGVSQSPSNKVTEKGKDVELRCDPISGHTALYWYRQSLGQGLEFLIYFQGNSAPDKSGLPSDRFSAERTGGSVSTLTIQRTQQEDSAVYLCASSYRDRGRNTGELFFGEGSRLTVL.

This clone was detected once. This sequence joins TRBV28 and TRBJ1-3; 9 bases align to TRBD1. This CDR3 spans 14 amino acids. Trimming cost V 6 bases and J 3 bases; bases outside gene matches: 3. Germline CDR1 and CDR2: MDHEN and SYDVKM. The CDR3 region has the DNA TGTGCCAGCAGGGGGGACAGGGTTGGAAACACCATATATTTT. It is translated as CASRGDRVGNTIYF.

This rearrangement joins TRBV7-2 to TRBJ2-3, with D maybe TRBD2 (7 bases). Germline V gene lookup returns CDR1 SGHTA and CDR2 FQGNSA. The germline V and J ends were trimmed by 3 bases and 4 bases, with 11 bases remaining between them. The CDR3 spans 14 residues. CDR3: CASSFEGGPDTQYF. The CDR3 nucleotides read TGTGCCAGCAGCTTCGAGGGGGGGCCAGATACGCAGTATTTT. The full variable domain, with the rest looked up from reference TRBV7-2 and TRBJ2-3, is GAGVSQSPSNKVTEKGKDVELRCDPISGHTALYWYRQSLGQGLEFLIYFQGNSAPDKSGLPSDRFSAERTGGSVSTLTIQRTQQEDSAVYLCASSFEGGPDTQYFGPGTRLTVL.

The rearrangement uses TRBV4-3 and TRBJ2-1; D possibly matches TRBD1 or TRBD2 (6 bases each). The V gene lost 1 base and the J gene lost 3 bases, with 19 bases spanning the gap. The CDR3 sequence is 18 residues long. The germline V gene has CDR1 LGHNA and CDR2 YSLEER. CDR3 sequence reads: CASSQGSLGGRVYNEQFF. The CDR3 nucleotides are TGCGCCAGCAGCCAAGGTTCCCTCGGGGGCAGGGTCTACAATGAGCAGTTCTTC.

V and J are TRBV4-3 and TRBJ1-6; no definite D call. Germline-derived CDR1 and CDR2 are LGHNA and YSLEER. The CDR3 is 15 residues long. Between the trimmed V and J ends, which lost 0 bases and 8 bases, there was a span of 11 bases. CDR3: CASSQEVTRDSPLHF. The DNA for the CDR3 is TGCGCCAGCAGCCAAGAAGTCACAAGGGATTCACCCCTCCACTTT.

The chain employs TRBV7-8 and TRBJ1-2; D is possibly TRBD1 (5 bases). The CDR3 spans 14 residues. Trimming removed 4 bases at V and 5 bases at J, with 14 bases between. CDR1 and CDR2 (germline): SGHVS, FQNEAQ. The DNA for the CDR3 is TGTGCCAGCAGCTCCCTTAGGGGATCTTATGGCTACACCTTC. It is translated as CASSSLRGSYGYTF.

The J gene is TRBJ2-7, the V gene TRBV29-1; D remains unclear. Germline assignment: CDR1 SQVTM and CDR2 ANQGSEA. The CDR3 has 13 residues. Trimming stripped 0 bases from V and 5 bases from J, with 11 bases between. CDR3 coding DNA: TGCAGCGTTGAAGATGATCGGTCGCACGAGCAGTACTTC. Residues: CSVEDDRSHEQYF.

The rearrangement joins TRBV9 to TRBJ1-5; TRBD1 is a possible D gene (5 bases). CDR1 and CDR2 (germline): SGDLS, YYNGEE. The CDR3 totals 15 residues. Trimming took off 4 bases at V and 3 bases at J, with 14 bases between the two ends. CDR3 protein: CASSLGTVYNQPQHF. DNA of the CDR3: TGTGCCAGCAGCCTCGGGACGGTCTACAATCAGCCCCAGCATTTT.

The rearrangement links TRBV15 to TRBJ2-1; 12 nucleotides align to TRBD2. The germline V gene encodes CDR1 LNHNV and CDR2 YYDKDF (reference sequence). The CDR3 has 15 residues. Trimming took 1 base from V and 9 from J; bases not matched to a gene: 4. As DNA, the CDR3 is TGTGCCACCAGCAGAGCTAGCGGGGGGGCCACTGAGCAGTTCTTC. This encodes CATSRASGGATEQFF.

The chain carries TRBV24-1 and TRBJ2-1; D gene unclear. The CDR3 has 16 amino acids. CDR1 KGHDR and CDR2 SFDVKD come from the germline V gene. V lost 4 bases and J lost 2, with 14 bases in between. CDR3 nucleotide sequence: TGTGCCACCAGTGAAACCGACGGTAAAACCTACAATGAGCAGTTCTTC. Its protein product is CATSETDGKTYNEQFF.

CDR3 sequence reads: CASSLLGQGGNSPLHF. In DNA form, the CDR3 reads TGTGCCAGCAGCTTGCTCGGACAGGGAGGTAATTCACCCCTCCACTTT. The chain joins TRBV5-6 to TRBJ1-6; 8 bases fit TRBD1. Trimming at V came to 1 base and at J to 6 bases, leaving 6 bases not matched to a gene. From germline, CDR1 is SGHDT and CDR2 YYEEEE. This CDR3 contains 16 residues.

The J gene is TRBJ2-6, the V gene TRBV5-1; D might be TRBD1 (5 bases). Between the trimmed V and J ends, which lost 4 bases and 2 bases, there was a span of 22 bases. This CDR3 has 19 residues. CDR1 and CDR2 from the germline V gene are SGHRS and YFSETQ. The CDR3 sequence is CASSPFWGPPRPGANVLTF. CDR3 coding DNA: TGCGCCAGCAGCCCCTTCTGGGGCCCCCCGCGCCCTGGGGCCAACGTCCTGACTTTC.

This clone appeared a few times. The rearrangement uses TRBV7-9 and TRBJ1-3; no reliable D call. Trimming took 1 base from V and 4 from J, leaving 2 bases between them. This CDR3 region has 12 residues. CDR1 is SEHNR and CDR2 is FQNEAQ in the germline V gene (reference sequence). CDR3 DNA: TGTGCCAGCAGCTTAGTCGGAAACACCATATATTTT. It specifies CASSLVGNTIYF.

CDR3 amino acids: CASSFHGTAPYEQYF. In DNA, the CDR3 is TGTGCCAGCAGCTTCCACGGGACAGCCCCCTACGAGCAGTACTTC. The chain uses TRBV5-5 and TRBJ2-7, with TRBD1 matching over 7 bases. Looked up from germline, CDR1 is SGHKS and CDR2 is YYEKEE (reference sequence). The CDR3 consists of 15 residues. Trimming cost V 2 bases and J 2 bases; bases outside gene matches: 7. Variable domain in full (rest from reference TRBV5-5 and TRBJ2-7): DAGVTQSPTHLIKTRGQQVTLRCSPISGHKSVSWYQQVLGQGPQFIFQYYEKEERGRGNFPDRFSARQFPNYSSELNVNALLLGDSALYLCASSFHGTAPYEQYFGPGTRLTVT.

This chain connects TRBV18 to TRBJ1-1, with a weak D call TRBD1 (5 bases). The CDR3 length is 13 residues. The germline gives CDR1 KGHSH, CDR2 LQKENI. V was cut by 8 bases and J by 0 bases, with 10 bases left in between. The CDR3 spells CASRRAMNTEAFF. CDR3 DNA sequence: TGTGCCAGCCGCAGGGCCATGAACACTGAAGCTTTCTTT.

This clone was counted a few times. Other DNA sequences in the sample encode the same CDR3. The chain couples TRBV12-3 or TRBV12-4 to TRBJ1-1, with TRBD1 matching over 7 bases. The junction had 2 bases not matched to a gene; V was cut back by 3 bases and J by 4 bases. This CDR3 spans 13 amino acids. In DNA, the CDR3 is TGTGCCAGCAGTTTCTCAGGGGGCACTGAAGCTTTCTTT. It translates to CASSFSGGTEAFF.

This chain links TRBV10-1 with TRBJ1-2, with 9 bases lining up with TRBD1. V shed 6 bases, J shed 6 bases, and the junction held 8 bases outside the gene matches. Germline lookup yields CDR1 WNHNN and CDR2 SYGVQD (reference sequence). The CDR3 length is 14 residues. CDR3 in amino acids: CASSRGQGMDGYTF. CDR3 coding DNA: TGCGCCAGCAGCCGAGGACAGGGGATGGATGGCTACACCTTC.

The V and J genes are TRBV20-1 and TRBJ2-2; 8 nucleotides agree with TRBD1. V lost 3 bases and J lost 7; bases outside the gene matches: 10. The V gene's germline CDR1 is DFQATT and CDR2 SNEGSKA (reference sequence). The CDR3 covers 15 residues. DNA of the CDR3: TGCAGTGCTAGTCGAGCAGGGGGCGCGGGCGGGGAGCTGTTTTTT. Its protein is CSASRAGGAGGELFF.

This chain uses TRBV2 with TRBJ1-1, with 10 nucleotides matching TRBD1. This CDR3 region has 17 residues. Trimming at V came to 6 bases and at J to 5 bases, leaving 15 bases not matched to a gene. In germline, CDR1 is SNHLY, CDR2 FYNNEI. The CDR3 protein is CASRDFRDRGSFTEAFF. The CDR3 DNA reads as TGTGCCAGCAGAGACTTCCGGGACAGGGGTTCTTTTACTGAAGCTTTCTTT.

With regard to this clone: Germline is not matched at one junction end, which may reflect a read error. The chain links TRBV6-5 to TRBJ2-7; the D is unclear. CDR1 is MNHEY, CDR2 SVGAGI, per germline. CDR3 length: 13 residues. CDR3 DNA sequence: TGTGCCAGCAGTGACTCGCCGCTTTACGAGCAGTACTTC. It encodes CASSDSPLYEQYF.

The genes are TRBV30 and TRBJ1-5; a weak D match, TRBD1 (5 bases). This CDR3 comprises 13 residues. Trimming pared 7 bases from V and 0 bases from J, leaving 10 bases between. The germline gives CDR1 GTSNPN, CDR2 SVGIG (reference sequence). The CDR3 nucleotides are TGTGCCTTGACAGATAATAGCAATCAGCCCCAGCATTTT. Protein product: CALTDNSNQPQHF.

V is TRBV25-1 and J is TRBJ2-2; perhaps TRBD1 as D (5 bases). V lost 4 bases to trimming and J lost 3 bases, with 9 bases between them. CDR3 length equals 14 residues. Per the germline V gene, CDR1 is MGHDK and CDR2 is SYGVNS. The CDR3 is CASSGLGDTGELFF. DNA for the CDR3: TGTGCCAGCAGTGGGCTAGGGGACACCGGGGAGCTGTTTTTT.

The CDR3 spells CASRGGQIDTEAFF. In nucleotides, the CDR3 is TGTGCCAGCAGGGGAGGACAGATTGACACTGAAGCTTTCTTT. The chain links TRBV6-5 to TRBJ1-1; perhaps TRBD1 as D (6 bases). The ends were cut back, 6 bases at V and 3 bases at J, with 14 bases in the middle. The CDR3 totals 14 residues. Per germline, CDR1 MNHEY and CDR2 SVGAGI.

The chain employs TRBV6-5 and TRBJ1-5; possible D gene TRBD1, 6 bases. With 7 bases removed from V and 9 bases from J, the gap between germline ends came to 13 bases. The CDR3 is made up of 12 amino acids. The germline V gene has CDR1 MNHEY and CDR2 SVGAGI. CDR3 amino acids: CASNRVVGPQHF. CDR3 nucleotides: TGTGCCAGCAACAGGGTGGTTGGGCCCCAGCATTTT.